The clone carrying this TCR beta chain was counted a few times. The method was immunoSEQ multiplex PCR; TCRdb's version includes in-frame clones alone and lacks a portion of them. The sample lists about 240,000 clones; approximately 83% were seen once. Trimming took 4 bases from V and 9 from J; bases not matched to a gene: 10. This CDR3 contains 15 residues. CDR1 and CDR2 (germline): SGHNT, YYREEE (reference sequence). The sample belongs to a study of blood T cell repertoires in COVID-19. This receptor was obtained from a woman aged 40-49 years with acute COVID-19. The chain combines TRBV5-4 with TRBJ2-1; 10 positions match TRBD2. Input material: PBMCs or T cells enriched from blood (not recorded which). The CDR3 region has the DNA TGTGCCAGCAGCCCAGCGGGAGGGAATCTCGTTGAGCAGTTCTTC. It is translated as CASSPAGGNLVEQFF.